This TCR beta chain comes out of a study of cytomegalovirus exposure and HLA in healthy donors. Overall study results and limits: Rarity marked most TCR sequences, yet some public TCRs occurred in many donors. Specific recognition of CMV antigens was confirmed in vitro for a few chains (all CMV-associated). It was reportedly the case that the classifier diagnosed cytomegalovirus status with high specificity and sensitivity.

With V trimmed by 3 bases and J by 7 bases, 10 bases remained unmatched. The germline V gene encodes CDR1 SGHTA and CDR2 FQGNSA. The CDR3 covers 15 residues. Here immunoSEQ multiplex PCR was the method, and the copy in TCRdb shows in-frame clones only, minus some. This sample carries 150,000 to 200,000 clones, about 89% of them seen once, and the ten largest clones take around 3.1%. Details on this clone: Its antigen remains unknown.

The chain uses TRBV7-2 and TRBJ2-7; 9 bases map to TRBD2. The TCR originated in a woman in her late teens or twenties in good health and CMV-seropositive. Sequenced sample: PBMCs. CDR3 sequence (DNA): TGTGCCAGCAGCTTCGTCTTGGCGGGGGGGCGGGAGCAGTACTTC. Translated: CASSFVLAGGREQYF.